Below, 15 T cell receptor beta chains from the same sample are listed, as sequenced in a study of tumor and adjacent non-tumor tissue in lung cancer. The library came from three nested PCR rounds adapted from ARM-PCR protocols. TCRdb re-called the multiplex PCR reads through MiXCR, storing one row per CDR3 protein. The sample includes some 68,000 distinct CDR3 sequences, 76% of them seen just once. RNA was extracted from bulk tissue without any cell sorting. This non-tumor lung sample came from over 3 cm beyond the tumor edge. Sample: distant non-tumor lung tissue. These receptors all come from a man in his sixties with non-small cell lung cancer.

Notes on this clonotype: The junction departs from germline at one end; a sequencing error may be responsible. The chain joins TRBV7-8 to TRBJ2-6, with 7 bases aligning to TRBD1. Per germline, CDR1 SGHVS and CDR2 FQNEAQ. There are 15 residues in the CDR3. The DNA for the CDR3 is TGTGCCTGCAGCTCAAGACAGGGACCGGCCAACGTCATGACTTTC. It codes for CACSSRQGPANVMTF.

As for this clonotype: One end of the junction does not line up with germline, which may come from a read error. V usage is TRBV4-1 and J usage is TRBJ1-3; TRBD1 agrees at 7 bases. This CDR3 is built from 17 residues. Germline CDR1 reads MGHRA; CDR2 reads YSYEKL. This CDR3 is CASSQESPGTGVNTIHF. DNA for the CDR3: TGCGCCAGCAGCCAAGAAAGTCCCGGAACAGGGGTGAACACCATACATTTT.

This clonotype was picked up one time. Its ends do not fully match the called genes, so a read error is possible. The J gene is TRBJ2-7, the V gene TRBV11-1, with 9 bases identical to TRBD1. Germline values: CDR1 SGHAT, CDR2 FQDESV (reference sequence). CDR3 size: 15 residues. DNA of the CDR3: TGTGTCAGCAGCCCCCTGGGACAGGGAGCTCGGGAGCACTACTTC. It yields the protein CVSSPLGQGAREHYF.

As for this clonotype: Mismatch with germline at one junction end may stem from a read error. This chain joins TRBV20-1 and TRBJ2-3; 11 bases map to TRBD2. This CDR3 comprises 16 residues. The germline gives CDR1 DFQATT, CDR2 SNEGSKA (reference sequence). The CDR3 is CSARPMTSGTTGTQYF. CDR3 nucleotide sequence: TGCAGTGCTAGACCCATGACTAGCGGGACAACAGGTACGCAGTATTTT.

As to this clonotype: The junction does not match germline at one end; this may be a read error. The CDR3 reads CSASSPAGGTDTRYF. For the CDR3, the DNA is TGTAGTGCCTCCTCTCCAGCGGGAGGCACAGATACGCGGTATTTT. This rearrangement joins TRBV20-1 to TRBJ2-3, with 9 bases lining up with TRBD2. The germline gives CDR1 DFQATT, CDR2 SNEGSKA (reference sequence). This CDR3 has 15 residues.

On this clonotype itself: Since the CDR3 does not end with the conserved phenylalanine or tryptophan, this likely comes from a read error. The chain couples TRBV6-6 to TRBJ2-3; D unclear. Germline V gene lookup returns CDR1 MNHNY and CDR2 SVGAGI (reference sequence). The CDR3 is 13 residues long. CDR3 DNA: TGTTCCAGCAGTTACTCGTTGTTTGATACGCAGTATATT. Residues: CSSSYSLFDTQYI.

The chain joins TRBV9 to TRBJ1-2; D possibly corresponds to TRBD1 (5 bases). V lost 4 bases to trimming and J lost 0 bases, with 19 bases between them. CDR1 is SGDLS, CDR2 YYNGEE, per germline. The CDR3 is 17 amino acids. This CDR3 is CASSPPFRGSPNYGYTF. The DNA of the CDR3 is TGTGCCAGCAGCCCCCCCTTTAGGGGCAGCCCTAACTATGGCTACACCTTC.

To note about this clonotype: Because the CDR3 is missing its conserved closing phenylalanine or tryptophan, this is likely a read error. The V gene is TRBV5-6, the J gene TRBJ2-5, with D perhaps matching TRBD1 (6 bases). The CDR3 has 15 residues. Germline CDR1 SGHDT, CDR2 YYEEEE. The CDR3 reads CTSSLRGSYQETQYL. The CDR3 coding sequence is TGTACCAGCAGCCTCAGGGGAAGTTACCAAGAGACCCAGTACTTG.

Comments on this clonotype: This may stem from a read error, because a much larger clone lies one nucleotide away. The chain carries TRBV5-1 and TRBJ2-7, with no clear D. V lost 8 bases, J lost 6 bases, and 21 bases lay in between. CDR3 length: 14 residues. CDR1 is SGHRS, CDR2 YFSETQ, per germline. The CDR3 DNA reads TGCGCCAGAAGCCGTCGTGGAAGCTCTGGCGAGCAGTACTTC. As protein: CARSRRGSSGEQYF. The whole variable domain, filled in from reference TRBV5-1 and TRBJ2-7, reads KAGVTQTPRYLIKTRGQQVTLSCSPISGHRSVSWYQQTPGQGLQFLFEYFSETQRNKGNFPGRFSGRQFSNSRSEMNVSTLELGDSALYLCARSRRGSSGEQYFGPGTRLTVT.

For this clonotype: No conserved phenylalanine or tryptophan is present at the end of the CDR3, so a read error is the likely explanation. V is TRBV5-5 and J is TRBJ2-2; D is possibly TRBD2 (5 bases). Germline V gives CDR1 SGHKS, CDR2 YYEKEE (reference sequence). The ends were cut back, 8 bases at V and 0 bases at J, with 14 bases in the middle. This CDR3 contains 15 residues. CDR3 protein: CARTMTNANTGELFL. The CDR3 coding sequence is TGTGCCAGGACCATGACTAACGCGAACACCGGGGAGCTGTTTTTG.

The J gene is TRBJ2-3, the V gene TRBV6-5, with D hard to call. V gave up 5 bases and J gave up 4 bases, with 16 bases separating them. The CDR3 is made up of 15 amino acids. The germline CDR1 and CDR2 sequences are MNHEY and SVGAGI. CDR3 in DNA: TGTGCCAGCAGTAGGGCTAGTGGGCAGGCAGATACGCAGTATTTT. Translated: CASSRASGQADTQYF.

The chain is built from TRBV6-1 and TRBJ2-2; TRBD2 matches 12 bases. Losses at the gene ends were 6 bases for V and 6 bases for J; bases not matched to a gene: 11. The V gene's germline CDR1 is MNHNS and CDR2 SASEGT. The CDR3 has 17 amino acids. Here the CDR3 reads CASRRGLAGIFAGELFF. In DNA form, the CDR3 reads TGTGCCAGCAGGAGAGGACTAGCGGGAATTTTTGCCGGGGAGCTGTTTTTT.

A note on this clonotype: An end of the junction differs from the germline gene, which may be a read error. The CDR3 DNA is TGTGCCAGCAGAGCCACCCCAGGGGGATACACATATACACAGTATTTT. It translates to CASRATPGGYTYTQYF. The chain links TRBV28 to TRBJ2-3; 7 nucleotides match TRBD1. Germline lookup yields CDR1 MDHEN and CDR2 SYDVKM. The CDR3 totals 16 residues.

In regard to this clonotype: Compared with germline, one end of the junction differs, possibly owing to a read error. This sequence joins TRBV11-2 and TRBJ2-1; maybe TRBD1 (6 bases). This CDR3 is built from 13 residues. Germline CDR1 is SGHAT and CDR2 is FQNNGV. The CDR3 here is CASILSRDNEQLF. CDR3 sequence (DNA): TGTGCCAGCATTCTCAGTCGGGACAATGAGCAGCTCTTC.

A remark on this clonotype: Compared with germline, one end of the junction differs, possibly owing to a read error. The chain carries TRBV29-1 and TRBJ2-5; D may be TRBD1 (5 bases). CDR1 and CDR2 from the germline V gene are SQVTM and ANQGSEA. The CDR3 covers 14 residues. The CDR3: CSAEDRAYQETQYF. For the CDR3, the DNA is TGCAGCGCTGAAGACAGAGCGTACCAAGAGACCCAGTACTTC. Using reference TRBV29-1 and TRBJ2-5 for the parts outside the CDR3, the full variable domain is SAVISQKPSRDICQRGTSLTIQCQVDSQVTMMFWYRQQPGQSLTLIATANQGSEATYESGFVIDKFPISRPNLTFSTLTVSNMSPEDSSIYLCSAEDRAYQETQYFGPGTRLLVL.